Listed below are T cell receptor beta chains from one sample, sequenced in a study of response to subunit inactivated influenza vaccine. TCRdb reprocessed the RT-PCR reads via MiXCR and lists one record per CDR3 protein. The table has 200,000 to 300,000 distinct CDR3 sequences, 9% to 15% seen once; the top ten hold roughly 7.7%. This specimen consisted of non-naive T cells sorted from PBMCs, obtained approximately 15 days before vaccination. All receptors come from a man in his fifties or sixties who received an inactivated influenza vaccine. Each CDR3 is given with its conserved first and last residue. D genes are given only for firm matches. Size values are once, few and many counts, or a class for expanded clones, and some rows have none.

D | size | J | V | CDR3 | DNA
. | . | TRBJ1-3 | TRBV5-4 | CASSLVGKGGSTSSGNTIYF | TGTGCCAGCAGCTTGGTCGGGAAGGGGGGCTCGACATCCTCTGGAAACACCATATATTTT
. | many | TRBJ2-2 | TRBV12-3/TRBV12-4 | CASSFQGTGELFF | TGTGCCAGCAGTTTTCAGGGCACCGGGGAGCTGTTTTTT
. | . | TRBJ2-1 | TRBV30 | CAWGTTNEQFF | TGTGCCTGGGGAACTACCAATGAGCAGTTCTTC
. | many | TRBJ1-1 | TRBV6-2/TRBV6-3 | CASSLTGETTEAFF | TGTGCCAGCAGTTTGACGGGGGAAACTACTGAAGCTTTCTTT
. | . | TRBJ2-3 | TRBV2 | CASSFSSPLADTQYF | TGTGCCAGCAGTTTCTCCTCTCCACTAGCAGATACGCAGTATTTT
TRBD2 | few | TRBJ2-7 | TRBV20-1 | CSARDSGTSDYEQYF | TGCAGTGCTAGAGATTCCGGGACTAGCGACTACGAGCAGTACTTC
. | few | TRBJ2-1 | TRBV20-1 | CSAMNDGSGEQFF | TGCAGTGCTATGAACGACGGTTCTGGTGAGCAGTTCTTC
. | . | TRBJ2-1 | TRBV2 | CASSPILFSFEQFF | TGTGCCAGCAGCCCCATACTTTTTTCTTTTGAGCAGTTCTTC
. | few | TRBJ2-3 | TRBV5-1 | CASSYAPERTDTQYF | TGCGCCAGCAGCTACGCTCCTGAAAGAACAGATACGCAGTATTTT
. | few | TRBJ2-5 | TRBV6-1 | CASSEDATQYF | TGTGCCAGCAGTGAAGACGCGACCCAGTACTTC
TRBD2 | . | TRBJ2-2 | TRBV5-4 | CASTIGGGRTGELFF | TGTGCCAGCACCATCGGGGGGGGTCGCACCGGGGAGCTGTTTTTT
TRBD2 | many | TRBJ2-7 | TRBV20-1 | CSVGLAGATHEQYF | TGCAGTGTTGGACTAGCGGGGGCGACCCACGAGCAGTACTTC
. | . | TRBJ2-6 | TRBV25-1 | CASSEEGQGRAGANVLTF | TGTGCCAGCAGTGAAGAGGGTCAGGGGAGGGCTGGGGCCAACGTCCTGACTTTC
TRBD1 | few | TRBJ1-1 | TRBV5-1 | CASSPGGTNTEAFF | TGCGCCAGCAGCCCAGGGGGCACGAACACTGAAGCTTTCTTT
TRBD1 | many | TRBJ2-7 | TRBV3-1 | CASSSGQGADEQYF | TGTGCCAGCAGCTCAGGACAGGGGGCCGACGAGCAGTACTTC
TRBD2 | . | TRBJ2-7 | TRBV6-1 | CASSETSGGIVQYF | TGTGCCAGCAGTGAGACTAGCGGGGGCATAGTGCAGTACTTC
. | few | TRBJ2-5 | TRBV6-2/TRBV6-3 | CASSISETQYF | TGTGCCAGCAGTATCTCCGAGACCCAGTACTTC
TRBD1 | few | TRBJ2-2 | TRBV13 | CASSFQKGAYTGELFF | TGTGCCAGCAGCTTTCAAAAGGGGGCGTACACCGGGGAGCTGTTTTTT
. | . | TRBJ2-5 | TRBV10-1 | CASSDRRNQETQYF | TGCGCCAGCAGTGATCGGCGAAATCAGGAGACCCAGTACTTC
TRBD2 | many | TRBJ2-1 | TRBV24-1 | CATSDGLAGAGYNEQFF | TGTGCCACCAGTGATGGGCTAGCGGGAGCGGGGTACAATGAGCAGTTCTTC
. | many | TRBJ2-3 | TRBV29-1 | CSVQAIGLKGADTQYF | TGCAGCGTTCAAGCTATTGGGCTAAAGGGCGCAGATACGCAGTATTTT
. | few | TRBJ2-2 | TRBV7-9 | CASSLRETNTGELFF | TGTGCCAGCAGCTTACGGGAGACGAACACCGGGGAGCTGTTTTTT
. | . | TRBJ1-1 | TRBV7-8 | CASSSRSVNTEAFF | TGTGCCAGCAGCTCCCGGTCGGTTAACACTGAAGCTTTCTTT
. | . | TRBJ2-2 | TRBV10-3 | CAISDTGRTGELFF | TGTGCCATCAGTGACACAGGGCGGACCGGGGAGCTGTTTTTT
. | . | TRBJ2-3 | TRBV6-1 | CASRGGLGGRGSSTDTQYF | TGTGCCAGCAGGGGAGGTTTGGGGGGTCGGGGGTCTAGCACAGATACGCAGTATTTT
. | few | TRBJ2-7 | TRBV6-6 | CASSYYHSYEQYF | TGTGCCAGCAGTTACTATCACAGCTACGAGCAGTACTTC
. | many | TRBJ2-2 | TRBV11-2 | CASSLKRTGELFF | TGTGCCAGCAGCTTAAAGAGGACCGGGGAGCTGTTTTTT
TRBD2 | . | TRBJ2-3 | TRBV7-2 | CASSLGASGGARTQYF | TGTGCCAGCAGCTTAGGAGCTAGCGGGGGGGCCCGTACGCAGTATTTT
. | . | TRBJ2-7 | TRBV5-1 | CASSLALGDRQYF | TGCGCCAGCAGCCTAGCATTGGGGGATCGGCAGTACTTC
. | few | TRBJ1-2 | TRBV29-1 | CSVEGGAYYGYTF | TGCAGCGTTGAAGGGGGGGCCTACTATGGCTACACCTTC